One T cell receptor beta chain is described in this entry. The data belong to a study of OX40 agonist ivuxolimab in advanced cancers. In the study overall: The study treated patients with ivuxolimab, an agonistic anti-OX40 (CD134) antibody. In this trial design, patients received ivuxolimab intravenously at 0.01 to 10 mg/kg every 2 weeks.

With 2 bases clipped from V and 5 bases from J, the junction kept 6 bases outside the gene matches. The CDR3 totals 15 residues. Germline V lookup: CDR1 SGHDT, CDR2 YYEEEE. Sequenced by immunoSEQ multiplex PCR; TCRdb stores in-frame clones only, minus some. The repertoire holds 50,000 to 80,000 clones, with 70% to 90% as singletons. The V gene is TRBV5-6, the J gene TRBJ1-5; 8 bases are shared with TRBD1. Sample: CD4+ or CD8+ T cells sorted from blood, taken in a trial of the OX40 agonist ivuxolimab. This TCR was recovered from an adult with an advanced solid tumor such as melanoma, head and neck, liver or kidney cancer. In nucleotides, the CDR3 is TGTGCCAGCAGCTTTACAGGGGGGATTTATCAGCCCCAGCATTTT. Its translation: CASSFTGGIYQPQHF.